The 10 T cell receptor beta chains below were found in one sample sequenced in a study of T cells in Graves' hyperthyroidism and ophthalmopathy. RNA transcripts were the template for amplifying TCR beta CDR3 regions. The TCR CDR3 first-round RT-PCR relied on the HTBI primer set. One entry per CDR3 protein results from TCRdb running MiXCR on the multiplex PCR reads. The table lists 350,000 to 400,000 distinct CDR3 sequences, approximately 20% of them singletons. Specimen: blood. The receptors shown here come from a young woman with Graves' hyperthyroidism.

This clonotype appeared many times. This chain joins TRBV30 and TRBJ2-5; 9 bases agree with TRBD2. Germline V CDR1 and CDR2: GTSNPN, SVGIG (reference sequence). CDR3 size: 16 residues. Unmatched junction bases numbered 8, after V lost 1 base and J lost 2 bases. The CDR3 sequence is CAWSAGLARSQETQYF. Here the CDR3 DNA reads TGTGCCTGGAGTGCAGGACTAGCGCGATCTCAAGAGACCCAGTACTTC. The full variable domain, with the rest looked up from reference TRBV30 and TRBJ2-5, is SQTIHQWPATLVQPVGSPLSLECTVEGTSNPNLYWYRQAAGRGLQLLFYSVGIGQISSEVPQNLSASRPQDRQFILSSKKLLLSDSGFYLCAWSAGLARSQETQYFGPGTRLLVL.

This clonotype occurred many times. This chain links TRBV12-3 or TRBV12-4 with TRBJ1-1; D is uncertain. V lost 2 bases, J lost 10 bases, and 14 bases lay in between. The CDR3 runs to 13 residues. CDR3 nucleotide sequence: TGTGCCAGCAGTTTAAGTGGTCGGACGGGAGCTTTCTTT. Protein: CASSLSGRTGAFF.

This clonotype was seen many times. The chain is built from TRBV28 and TRBJ1-2; 7 nucleotides line up with TRBD1. Trimming removed 5 bases from V and 3 bases from J; junction bases left unmatched: 3. The CDR3 contains 13 residues. Germline values: CDR1 MDHEN, CDR2 SYDVKM. The CDR3 sequence: CASSRDSYYGYTF. For the CDR3, the DNA is TGTGCCAGCAGTCGGGACAGCTACTATGGCTACACCTTC.

This chain uses TRBV7-2 with TRBJ2-2; TRBD2 matches at 11 bases. In germline, CDR1 is SGHTA, CDR2 FQGNSA. This CDR3 comprises 17 residues. The V segment lost 5 bases and the J segment 3 bases; nucleotides outside the gene matches: 8. The CDR3 bases are TGTGCCAGCAGCCGTAGCGGGGGGGCCTGGGACACCGGGGAGCTGTTTTTT. Translated, it gives CASSRSGGAWDTGELFF.

This sequence joins TRBV7-8 and TRBJ2-1; 11 nucleotides agree with TRBD2. CDR3 length equals 18 residues. V was pared by 1 base and J by 8 bases, with 13 bases of the junction left unmatched. The germline CDR1 and CDR2 sequences are SGHVS and FQNEAQ. The CDR3 here is CASSLGPAVAGGRDEQFF. In nucleotides, the CDR3 is TGTGCCAGCAGCTTAGGCCCCGCGGTAGCGGGGGGGCGCGATGAGCAGTTCTTC.

The table lists this clonotype with many counts. The chain carries TRBV4-1 and TRBJ1-1; no clear D. CDR3 length equals 13 residues. V was shortened by 4 bases and J by 1 base, with 7 bases between the two germline ends. Germline V gene lookup returns CDR1 MGHRA and CDR2 YSYEKL. The CDR3 sequence: CASSRAANTEAFF. The CDR3 DNA reads TGCGCCAGCAGCCGAGCGGCGAACACTGAAGCTTTCTTT.

The chain couples TRBV20-1 to TRBJ1-5; the match to TRBD1 covers 9 bases. With 4 bases clipped from V and 3 bases from J, the junction kept 7 bases outside the gene matches. The germline V gene encodes CDR1 DFQATT and CDR2 SNEGSKA (reference sequence). This CDR3 is built from 15 residues. The CDR3 bases are TGCAGTGCTACCGTAGACAGGGGGACCAATCAGCCCCAGCATTTT. It encodes CSATVDRGTNQPQHF.

The chain uses TRBV12-5 and TRBJ1-1, with TRBD1 identical over 9 bases. There are 15 residues in the CDR3. From germline, CDR1 is LGHNT and CDR2 FRNRAP. The V segment lost 2 bases and the J segment 4 bases; nucleotides outside the gene matches: 5. The CDR3 protein is CASGLYTGGITEAFF. The DNA for the CDR3 is TGTGCTAGTGGTTTGTACACAGGGGGCATCACTGAAGCTTTCTTT.

In this sample, this clonotype turned up many times. V is TRBV2 and J is TRBJ1-5; no firm D call. Germline V gene lookup returns CDR1 SNHLY and CDR2 FYNNEI. This CDR3 comprises 13 residues. V was trimmed by 8 bases and J by 0 bases, leaving 8 bases between them. The chain's CDR3 is CASEFYSNQPQHF. CDR3 DNA sequence: TGTGCCAGCGAGTTTTATAGCAATCAGCCCCAGCATTTT.

This clonotype was found many times. This chain uses TRBV6-9 with TRBJ1-2; D is undetermined. The CDR3 is 14 residues long. Germline V CDR1 and CDR2: MNHGY, SVAAGI. Trimming left V 8 bases short and J 6 bases short, with 19 bases between. The CDR3 DNA reads TGTGCCAGCCTTGGGTCCTCTCTTCCCCATGGCTACACCTTC. Amino acid sequence: CASLGSSLPHGYTF.